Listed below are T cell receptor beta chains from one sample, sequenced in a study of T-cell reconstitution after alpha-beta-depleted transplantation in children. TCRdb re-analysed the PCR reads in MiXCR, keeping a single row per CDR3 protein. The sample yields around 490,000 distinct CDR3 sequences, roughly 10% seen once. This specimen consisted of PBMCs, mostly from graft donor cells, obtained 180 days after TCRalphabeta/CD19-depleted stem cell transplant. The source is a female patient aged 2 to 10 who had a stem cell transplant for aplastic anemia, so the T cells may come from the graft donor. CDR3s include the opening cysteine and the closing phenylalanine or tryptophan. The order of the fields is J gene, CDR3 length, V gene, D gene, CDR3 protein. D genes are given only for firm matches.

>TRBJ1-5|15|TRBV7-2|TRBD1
CASSLRDRGHQPQHF
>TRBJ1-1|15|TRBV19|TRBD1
CASSIRTGANTEAFF
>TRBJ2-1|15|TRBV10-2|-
CASSGPGRIFNEQFF
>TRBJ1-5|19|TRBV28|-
CASSSCHTFRDVYNQPQHF
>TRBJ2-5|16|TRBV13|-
CASSRGASSIQETQYF
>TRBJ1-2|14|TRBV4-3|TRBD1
CASSQTGGAYGYTF
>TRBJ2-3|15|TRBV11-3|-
CASSQINRLTDTQYF
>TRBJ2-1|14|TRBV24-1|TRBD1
CATPATGVVDEQFF
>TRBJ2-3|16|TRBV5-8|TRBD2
CASSLEVAGSTDTQYF
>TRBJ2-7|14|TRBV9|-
CASSVTVRNYEQYF
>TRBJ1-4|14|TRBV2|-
CASSEGYPNEKLFF
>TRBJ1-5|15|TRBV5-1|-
CASSPEGAGIQPQHF
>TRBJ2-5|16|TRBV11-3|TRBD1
CASSWGTGGLQETQYF
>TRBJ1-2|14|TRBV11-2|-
CASSPVGFDYGYTF
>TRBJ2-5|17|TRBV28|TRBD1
CASSRLTGTGSQETQYF
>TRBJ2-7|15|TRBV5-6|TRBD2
CARGPVAGTTYEQYF
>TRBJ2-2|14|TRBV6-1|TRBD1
CASRDRGDTGELFF
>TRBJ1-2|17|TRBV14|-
CASSQVGAGDRRGGYTF
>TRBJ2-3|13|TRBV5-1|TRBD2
CASSLPSGDTQYF
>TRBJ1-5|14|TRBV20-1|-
CSAKEGFSNQPQHF
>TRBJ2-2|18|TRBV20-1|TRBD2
CSARAKTGRDTNTGELFF
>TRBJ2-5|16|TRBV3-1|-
CASSQPRRDSPGPQYF
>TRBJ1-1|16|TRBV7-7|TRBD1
CASSPYLQGGGTEAFF
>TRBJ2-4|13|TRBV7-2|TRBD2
CASSPRGVNIQYF
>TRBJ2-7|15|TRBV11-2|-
CASSLHRVLSYEQYF